This is a list of T cell receptor beta chains from one sample in a study of T cell responses to AZD1222 COVID-19 vaccine. Assay used: immunoSEQ multiplex PCR; TCRdb lists only in-frame clones, some missing. The profile shows 160,000 or so clones, 85% to 95% of them singletons. The sequenced sample was peripheral blood, obtained 28 days after the second AZD1222 dose. Source of these receptors: an adult who received the AZD1222 COVID-19 vaccine. CDR3s include the opening cysteine and the closing phenylalanine or tryptophan. A D gene is named only where the DNA matches it firmly. Clone size is shown for a subset of rows, as once, few, many or a class of expanded clone.

TRBV18	TRBJ2-7	-	-	TGTGCCAGCTCTCCCTCGGTGGGCAGCCCGGACGAGCAGTACTTC	CASSPSVGSPDEQYF
TRBV3-1/TRBV3-2	TRBJ1-4	-	few	TGTGCCAGCAGCCGAAGGGGCCCACGGGAGGAAAAACTGTTTTTT	CASSRRGPREEKLFF
TRBV2	TRBJ2-7	TRBD1	once	TGTGCCAGCTGGGACAGGGGGCCCTACGAGCAGTACTTC	CASWDRGPYEQYF
TRBV7-8	TRBJ2-1	-	-	TGTGCCAGCAGCTTATTGCAGCGCATCTCCTACAATGAGCAGTTCTTC	CASSLLQRISYNEQFF
TRBV19	TRBJ2-7	TRBD2	-	TGTGCCAGCAGACTAGCGGGAGGGCGCCACGAGCAGTACTTC	CASRLAGGRHEQYF
TRBV7-6	TRBJ2-1	TRBD2	-	TGTGCCAGCAGTAGACTCGGGACTACCCAACACAATGAGCAGTTCTTC	CASSRLGTTQHNEQFF
TRBV4-1	TRBJ1-5	-	few	TGCGCCAGCAGCCAAGTTCAGGGCCAGCCCCAGCATTTT	CASSQVQGQPQHF
TRBV19	TRBJ1-5	TRBD1	-	TGTGCCAGTAGTTCCACGGACAGGGGGGGAAATCAGCCCCAGCATTTT	CASSSTDRGGNQPQHF
TRBV29-1	TRBJ2-6	-	-	TGCAGCGTTGAACAGATAGCTGGGGCCAACGTCCTGACTTTC	CSVEQIAGANVLTF
TRBV27	TRBJ1-4	-	-	TGTGCCAGCACCCTCCTGGGACCCGGCGGGGCTAATGAAAAACTGTTTTTT	CASTLLGPGGANEKLFF
TRBV9	TRBJ1-4	-	-	TGTGCCAGCAGCGCGGACCCGGGACGGAATAATGAAAAACTGTTTTTT	CASSADPGRNNEKLFF
TRBV7-9	TRBJ2-7	TRBD1	-	TGTGCCAGCAGTTGGGACAGAGAAGAGCAGTACTTC	CASSWDREEQYF
TRBV11-2	TRBJ1-3	TRBD1	once	TGTGCCAGCAGCTCAATCCGGGACAGGGTCTCTGGAAACACCATATATTTT	CASSSIRDRVSGNTIYF
TRBV2	TRBJ1-1	-	once	TGTGCCAGCAGATCCCAGGGAATCGGTGAAGCTTTCTTT	CASRSQGIGEAFF
TRBV9	TRBJ2-3	-	-	TGTGCCAGCAGCCTGGACCAGGGTACGCAGTATTTT	CASSLDQGTQYF
TRBV2	TRBJ2-3	-	few	TGTGCCAGCAGGGTAGAGACAGATACGCAGTATTTT	CASRVETDTQYF